Listed here is a single TCR beta chain. What it binds is not known. This sample is drawn from a study of vaccination and CD4 T cells after COVID-19. Study-wide background: Two-dose vaccination with either BNT162b2 or mRNA-1273 was given to participants. Study conclusions and caveats: A comparatively limited set of convalescent patients was examined, with no early post-infection timepoints.

Sample treatment: roughly 11-day PBMC culture with coronavirus spike peptide pools or control peptides (ViraFEST assay). Germline V CDR1 and CDR2: SGHDN, FVKESK. V was pared by 5 bases and J by 7 bases, with 11 bases of the junction left unmatched. The CDR3 is 15 residues long. With the Oncomine TCR Beta short-read assay, DNA from cultured CD4+ T cells was sequenced. TCRdb re-called the PCR reads through MiXCR, storing one row per CDR3 protein. The sample holds 7,500 to 10,000 distinct CDR3 sequences, around 37% seen once. V gene TRBV14 combines with J gene TRBJ2-1; TRBD2 matches at 7 bases. Sequenced input: CD4+ T cells from blood, cultured in vitro. This receptor was identified in a human donor who had recovered from COVID-19. The CDR3 DNA sequence: TGTGCCAGCAGCTTGCTGTCGGGGGGTCTGAATGAGCAGTTCTTC. As protein: CASSLLSGGLNEQFF.